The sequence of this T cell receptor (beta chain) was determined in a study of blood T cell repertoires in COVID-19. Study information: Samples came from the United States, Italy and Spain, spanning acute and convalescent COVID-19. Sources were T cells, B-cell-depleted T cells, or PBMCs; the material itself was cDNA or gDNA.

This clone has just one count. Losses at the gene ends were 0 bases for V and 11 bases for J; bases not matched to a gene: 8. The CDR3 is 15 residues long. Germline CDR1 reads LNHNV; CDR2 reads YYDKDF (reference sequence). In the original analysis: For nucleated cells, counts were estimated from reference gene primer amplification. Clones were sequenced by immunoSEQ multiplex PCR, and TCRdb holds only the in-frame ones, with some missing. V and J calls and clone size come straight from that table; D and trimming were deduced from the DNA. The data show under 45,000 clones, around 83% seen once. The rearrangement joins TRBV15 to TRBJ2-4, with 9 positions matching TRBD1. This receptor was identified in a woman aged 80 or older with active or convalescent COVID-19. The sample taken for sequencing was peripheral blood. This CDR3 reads CATSRDQGQGLVQYF. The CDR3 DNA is TGTGCCACCAGCAGAGATCAGGGACAGGGTTTAGTTCAGTACTTC. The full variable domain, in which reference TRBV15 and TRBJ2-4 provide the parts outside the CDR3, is DAMVIQNPRYQVTQFGKPVTLSCSQTLNHNVMYWYQQKSSQAPKLLFHYYDKDFNNEADTPDNFQSRRPNTSFCFLDIRSPGLGDTAMYLCATSRDQGQGLVQYFGAGTRLSVL.